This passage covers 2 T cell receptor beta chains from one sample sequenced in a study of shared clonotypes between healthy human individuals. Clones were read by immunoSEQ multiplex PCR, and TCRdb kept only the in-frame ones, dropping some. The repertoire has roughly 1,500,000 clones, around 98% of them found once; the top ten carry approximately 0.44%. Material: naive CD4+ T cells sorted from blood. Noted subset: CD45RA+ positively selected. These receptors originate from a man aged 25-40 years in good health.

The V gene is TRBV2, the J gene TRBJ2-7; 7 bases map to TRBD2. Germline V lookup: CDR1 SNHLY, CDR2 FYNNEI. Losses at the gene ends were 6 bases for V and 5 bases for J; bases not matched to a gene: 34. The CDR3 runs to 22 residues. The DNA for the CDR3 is TGTGCCAGCAGCCTCCCCCGTCCAACCCTTAGCGGGCTCAGACCCAGCGGCAACGAGCAGTACTTC. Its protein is CASSLPRPTLSGLRPSGNEQYF.

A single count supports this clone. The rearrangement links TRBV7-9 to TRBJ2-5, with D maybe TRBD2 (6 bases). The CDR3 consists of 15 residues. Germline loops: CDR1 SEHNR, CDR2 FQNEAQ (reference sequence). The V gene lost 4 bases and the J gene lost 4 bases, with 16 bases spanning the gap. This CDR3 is CASSSGLAGIETQYF. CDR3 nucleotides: TGTGCCAGCAGCTCGGGGCTTGCGGGAATAGAGACCCAGTACTTC.